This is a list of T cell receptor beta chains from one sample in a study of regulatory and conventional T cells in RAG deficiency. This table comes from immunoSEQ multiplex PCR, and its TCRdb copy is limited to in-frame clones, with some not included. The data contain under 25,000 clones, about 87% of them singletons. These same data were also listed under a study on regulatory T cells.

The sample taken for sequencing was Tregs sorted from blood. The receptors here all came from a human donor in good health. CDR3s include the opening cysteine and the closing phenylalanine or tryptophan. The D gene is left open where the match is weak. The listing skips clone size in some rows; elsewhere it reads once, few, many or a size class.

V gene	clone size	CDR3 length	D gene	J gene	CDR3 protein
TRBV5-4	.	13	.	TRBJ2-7	CASSQARAYEQYF
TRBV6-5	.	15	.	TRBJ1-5	CASSPAWTGNQPQHF
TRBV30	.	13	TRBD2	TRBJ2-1	CAWRQREGPQQFF
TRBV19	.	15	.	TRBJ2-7	CASSIDSGITYEQYF
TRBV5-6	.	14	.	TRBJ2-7	CASSQTGRRNEQYF
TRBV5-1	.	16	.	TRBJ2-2	CASSLGDQRPPGELFF
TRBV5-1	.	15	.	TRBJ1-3	CASSLGPGSGNTIYF
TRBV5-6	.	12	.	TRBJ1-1	CASSLVNTEAFF
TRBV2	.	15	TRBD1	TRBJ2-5	CASTGTGAPQETQYF
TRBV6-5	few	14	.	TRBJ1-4	CASSLRGPRGKLFF
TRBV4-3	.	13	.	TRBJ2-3	CASSQYRSDTQYF
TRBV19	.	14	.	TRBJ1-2	CASSTPDSFSGYTF
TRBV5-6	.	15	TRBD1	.	CASSFRTGGAETQYF
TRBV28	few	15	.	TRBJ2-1	CASSYLRGNRNEQFF
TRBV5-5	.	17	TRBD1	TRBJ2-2	CASSLAGTGGSTGELFF
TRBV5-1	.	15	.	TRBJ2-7	CASKSRQGSSYEQYF
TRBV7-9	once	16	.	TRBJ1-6	CASSLGAGNTNSPLHF
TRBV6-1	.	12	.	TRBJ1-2	CASSGNGYGYTF
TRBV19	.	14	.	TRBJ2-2	CASRGLLISGELFF
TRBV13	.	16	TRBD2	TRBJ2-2	CASSSGTSGYTGELFF
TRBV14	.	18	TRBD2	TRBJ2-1	CASSQDRLAGGVGNEQFF
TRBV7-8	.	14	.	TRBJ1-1	CASNLRVGSTEAFF
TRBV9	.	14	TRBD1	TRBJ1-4	CASSGQGAREKLFF
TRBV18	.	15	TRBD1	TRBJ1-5	CASSLLDRGLQPQHF
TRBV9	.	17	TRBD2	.	CASSPAGSGGVQYEQYF
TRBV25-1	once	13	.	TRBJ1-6	CASSTVGESPLHF
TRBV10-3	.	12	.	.	CAISETDYEQYF
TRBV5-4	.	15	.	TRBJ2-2	CASSFVGRNTGELFF
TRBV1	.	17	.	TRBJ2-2	CTSSQENRTLNTGELFF
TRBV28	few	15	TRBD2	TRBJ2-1	CASSLPGLGYNEQFF
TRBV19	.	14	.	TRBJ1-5	CASSTTGTGQPQHF
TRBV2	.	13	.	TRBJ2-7	CASSEELVYEQYF
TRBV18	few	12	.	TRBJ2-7	CASSLQSYEQYF
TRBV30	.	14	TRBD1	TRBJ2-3	CAWSPQGATDTQYF
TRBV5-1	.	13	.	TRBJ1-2	CASSTRAGNGYTF
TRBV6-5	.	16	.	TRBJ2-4	CASSYLPTGTKNIQYF
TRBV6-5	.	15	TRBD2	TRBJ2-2	CASSSLAGVPGELFF
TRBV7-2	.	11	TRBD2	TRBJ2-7	CASSALAEQYF
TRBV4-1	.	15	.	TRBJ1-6	CASSQEGQGNSPLHF
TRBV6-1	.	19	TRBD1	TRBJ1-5	CASSDDPGQGAYSNQPQHF
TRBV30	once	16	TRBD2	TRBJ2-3	CAWSKGGTSGTYTQYF
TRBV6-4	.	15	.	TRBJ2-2	CASSNNGAQGGELFF
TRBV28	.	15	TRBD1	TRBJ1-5	CASSFVRGVSQPQHF
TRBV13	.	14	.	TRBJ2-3	CASSSPILRDTQYF
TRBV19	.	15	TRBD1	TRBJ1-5	CASAGGVKSNQPQHF
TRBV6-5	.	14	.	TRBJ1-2	CASSRVGGGYGYTF
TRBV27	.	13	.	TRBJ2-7	CASSLRFKYEQYF
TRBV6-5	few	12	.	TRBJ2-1	CASSGPSGEQFF
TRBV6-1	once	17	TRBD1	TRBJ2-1	CASSVEGALSSYNEQFF
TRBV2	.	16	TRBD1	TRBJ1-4	CASSAGQPQLSEKLFF
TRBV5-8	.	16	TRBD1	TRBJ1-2	CASSMPRTTGWAGYTF
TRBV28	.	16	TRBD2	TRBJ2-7	CASSLPREREIYEQYF
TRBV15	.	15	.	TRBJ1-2	CATSRDVQGSPGYTF
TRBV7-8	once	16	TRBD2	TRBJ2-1	CASSPRGTYSYNEQFF
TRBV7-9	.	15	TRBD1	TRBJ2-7	CASSLSKGQGAEQYF